This TCR beta chain was sequenced during a study of OX40 agonist ivuxolimab in advanced cancers. Regarding the study in general: Ivuxolimab was a fully human IgG2 agonistic monoclonal antibody targeting the costimulatory receptor OX40 (CD134). Prior anti-PD-1, anti-PD-L1 or anti-CTLA-4 therapy was permitted, and checkpoint inhibitors had been received by about two fifths of dose-escalation patients. Of the approximately 50 patients in dose escalation, some 19 had hepatocellular carcinoma, roughly 15 had melanoma, 9 had renal cell carcinoma and 9 had head and neck cancer. The paper reports the monotherapy dose-escalation portion (N = 52 patients) of the phase I ivuxolimab trial. Peripheral TCRbeta sequencing was intended to test whether TCR sequence diversity was altered and clonal T-cell expansion was caused by ivuxolimab. Partial responses were achieved by three dose-escalation patients, of whom one had hepatocellular carcinoma and two had cutaneous melanoma. The dose-escalation cohort was roughly 83% male with a mean age of approximately 59 years, ranging from 23 to 79. Intravenous ivuxolimab was administered to patients every 2 weeks at six dose levels: 0.01, 0.1, 0.3, 1.5, 3 and 10 mg/kg.

Patients with a history of autoimmune disease or receiving systemic immunosuppression were excluded from the trial. Peripheral blood for TCR sequencing was drawn from every dose cohort at baseline, at cycle 4 day 1 and at cycle 7 day 1. Samples were obtained from an open-label, multicenter, first-in-human phase I dose-escalation trial of ivuxolimab. Adults with locally advanced or metastatic melanoma, renal cell carcinoma, hepatocellular carcinoma or head and neck squamous cell carcinoma were enrolled in the trial. CD4+ and CD8+ T cells were sorted separately from peripheral blood before TCR sequencing. The germline V gene encodes CDR1 MDHEN and CDR2 SYDVKM. The CDR3 starts with the cysteine, ends with the phenylalanine, and has 13 residues. Only the CDR3 DNA is retained, 39 bases long and in frame from the first base. Relative to germline, V is 7 bases shorter and J is 2 bases shorter, with 12 bases between their ends.

In the case of this clone: Its antigen is unknown. No base quality information exists; no much larger clone differs at one position.

Overall study results and their limits: Low levels of normalized T-cell clonal expansion were also shown by some nonresponding patients. Clonal expansion of both CD4+ and CD8+ blood T cells was observed from baseline to week 6 at doses 0.1 to 3.0 mg/kg. After ivuxolimab, CD8+ T cells had more expanded clones than CD4+ T cells on average. In partial responders in the 0.1-3.0 mg/kg groups, normalized peripheral clonal expansion was found to be among the lowest, especially among CD8+ T cells. The antigen specificity of the clonally expanded peripheral T cells was not determined.

To sequence the TCRbeta CDR3 region, genomic DNA was isolated from the sorted cells. TCRbeta CDR3 regions were sequenced using the immunoSEQ Assay. TCRdb limited this immuneACCESS table to in-frame rearrangements with V and J called. A share of clones is missing; checked studies link under half to unresolved V genes, and the rest is unexplained. The sample table holds tens of thousands of clones, of which approximately 86% were seen once. The ten largest clones capture about an eighth of the sample. This receptor was obtained from an adult with an advanced solid tumor such as melanoma, head and neck, liver or kidney cancer. The sequence joins TRBV28 to TRBJ2-7, with the D gene too uncertain to name. Here the sequenced sample was CD4+ or CD8+ T cells sorted from blood, taken in a trial of the OX40 agonist ivuxolimab. The CDR3 has the sequence CASNRPGAYEQYF. The DNA sequence follows: TGTGCCAGCAACCGGCCTGGGGCCTACGAGCAGTACTTC.